This TCR beta chain came from a study of T cell responses to AZD1222 COVID-19 vaccine. Study outcomes and limitations: Epitopes outside B.1.351 and B.1.1.7 mutated regions reportedly drew nearly half of spike TCRs. With dominance at 160-218 and 743-854, vaccine-associated CD4 TCRs spanned spike. Among the donors, most were white British and more were female, and clonal diversity was possibly underestimated.

Germline V CDR1 and CDR2: SGHRS, YFSETQ. The V and J ends lost 0 bases and 2 bases, in that order; junction bases with no gene match: 8. The CDR3 sequence is 17 residues long. As to this clone: The antigen is undetermined.

Pooled samples include second doses given at about 4 or 12 weeks. Method: immunoSEQ multiplex PCR; TCRdb's copy keeps in-frame clones and lacks some. The data hold 85,000 or so clones, with 85% to 95% observed a single time. J is TRBJ1-1 and V is TRBV5-1; TRBD1 aligns across 9 bases. The sequence came from an adult who received the AZD1222 COVID-19 vaccine. The source material was peripheral blood, sampled 28 days after the second AZD1222 dose. Here the CDR3 reads CASSLGPRTGDNTEAFF. Here the CDR3 DNA reads TGCGCCAGCAGCTTGGGGCCCCGGACAGGGGACAACACTGAAGCTTTCTTT.